This TCR beta chain derives from a study of blood T cells in healthy people across ages. There are 13 residues in the CDR3. Trimming cost V 2 bases and J 6 bases, with 10 bases left between them. CDR1 is SEHNR, CDR2 FQNEAQ, per germline (reference sequence). A second roughly 6 to 11 cycle PCR used barcoded and J-beta primers. In TCRdb, the 5' RACE reads were re-called with MiXCR into one record per CDR3 protein. The data show 1.5 million to 2 million distinct CDR3 sequences, roughly 30% seen once. This sequence joins TRBV7-9 and TRBJ1-2; D is undetermined. The material sequenced was blood. The sequence was collected from a woman in her twenties or thirties in good health. The CDR3 here is CASSLRPGDGYTF. The DNA for the CDR3 is TGTGCCAGCAGCTTACGGCCTGGTGATGGCTACACCTTC. The full variable domain, rest sourced from reference TRBV7-9 and TRBJ1-2, is DTGVSQNPRHKITKRGQNVTFRCDPISEHNRLYWYRQTLGQGPEFLTYFQNEAQLEKSRLLSDRFSAERPKGSFSTLEIQRTEQGDSAMYLCASSLRPGDGYTFGSGTRLTVV.